The 23 T cell receptor beta chains below were found in one sample sequenced in a study of shared clonotypes between healthy human individuals. Profiled with immunoSEQ multiplex PCR; TCRdb holds only in-frame clones, not every one. The table has 900,000 to 1,200,000 clones, around 78% seen once. The sequencing sample was made of memory CD4+ T cells from PBMCs. Subset denoted: CD45RA-negative fraction. The receptors derive from a man aged 18 to 29 in good health. Some clones in this sample may be carry-over from other donors' samples.

The chain carries TRBV28 and TRBJ1-2; D remains unclear. Trimming stripped 7 bases from V and 4 bases from J, with 22 bases between. The CDR3 has 16 residues. Looked up from germline, CDR1 is MDHEN and CDR2 is SYDVKM. In DNA form, the CDR3 reads TGTGCCAGCACCAACGCGGGAACAGAAGGGATCTATGGCTACACCTTC. Translation gives CASTNAGTEGIYGYTF.

The chain joins TRBV6-6 to TRBJ2-2, with 10 bases fitting TRBD1. The V gene's germline CDR1 is MNHNY and CDR2 SVGAGI (reference sequence). The CDR3 runs to 16 residues. J gave up 6 bases and V 1 base, and 5 bases lay outside the gene matches. This CDR3 reads CASSYWGQGPSGELFF. In nucleotides, the CDR3 is TGTGCCAGCAGTTACTGGGGACAGGGGCCCTCCGGGGAGCTGTTTTTT.

This rearrangement joins TRBV2 to TRBJ1-2; maybe TRBD1 (5 bases). CDR1 SNHLY and CDR2 FYNNEI come from the germline V gene. Trimming removed 0 bases at V and 6 bases at J, with 11 bases between. The CDR3 is 14 residues long. The CDR3 DNA sequence: TGTGCCAGCAGTGAAGCGACAGCCTATCATGGCTACACCTTC. It codes for CASSEATAYHGYTF.

The V gene is TRBV5-1, the J gene TRBJ2-3; D may be TRBD1 or TRBD2 (5 bases each). The V gene lost 0 bases and the J gene lost 4 bases, with 12 bases spanning the gap. There are 15 residues in the CDR3. Germline loops: CDR1 SGHRS, CDR2 YFSETQ. The CDR3: CASSLGAAGPDTQYF. The CDR3 coding sequence is TGCGCCAGCAGCTTGGGAGCGGCAGGGCCAGATACGCAGTATTTT. The full variable domain, its missing parts supplied by reference TRBV5-1 and TRBJ2-3, is KAGVTQTPRYLIKTRGQQVTLSCSPISGHRSVSWYQQTPGQGLQFLFEYFSETQRNKGNFPGRFSGRQFSNSRSEMNVSTLELGDSALYLCASSLGAAGPDTQYFGPGTRLTVL.

Remarks on this clone: This specimen includes other DNA sequences encoding the same CDR3. This rearrangement joins TRBV11-2 to TRBJ1-2; D is uncertain. The CDR3 runs to 13 residues. Germline CDR1 is SGHAT and CDR2 is FQNNGV. Deletions cut 1 base from V and 4 bases from J, with 7 bases between. CDR3 protein: CASSLGLGYGYTF. In nucleotides, the CDR3 is TGTGCCAGCAGCTTAGGGCTCGGCTATGGCTACACCTTC.

The chain is built from TRBV10-3 and TRBJ2-1; 7 bases fit TRBD1. Germline values: CDR1 ENHRY, CDR2 SYGVKD. This CDR3 comprises 15 residues. V shed 4 bases, J shed 2 bases, and the junction held 5 bases outside the gene matches. For the CDR3, the DNA is TGTGCCATCAGTGGGTTTGGACAGGCCTACAATGAGCAGTTCTTC. This codes for CAISGFGQAYNEQFF.

This sequence joins TRBV4-1 and TRBJ2-6; perhaps TRBD2 as D (5 bases). Germline CDR1 is MGHRA and CDR2 is YSYEKL. The CDR3 length is 17 residues. Trimming left V 2 bases short and J 4 bases short, with 15 bases between. The CDR3 sequence: CASSQRSEGSGANVLTF. The CDR3 nucleotides are TGCGCCAGCAGCCAACGGAGCGAGGGATCCGGGGCCAACGTCCTGACTTTC.

The chain combines TRBV18 with TRBJ2-2; perhaps TRBD1 as D (7 bases). The CDR3 runs 18 residues. Germline-derived CDR1 and CDR2 are KGHSH and LQKENI. The V and J ends lost 4 bases and 5 bases respectively, with 23 bases between them. The CDR3 DNA sequence: TGTGCCAGCTCACTGGATATTAACAGGGGACTCGGGACCGGGGAGCTGTTTTTT. Translated: CASSLDINRGLGTGELFF.

On this clone itself: Being one base from a much bigger clone, this may be a read error. This same CDR3 is encoded by further DNA sequences in the sample. The rearrangement uses TRBV28 and TRBJ1-3, with D perhaps TRBD1 (6 bases). Germline V CDR1 and CDR2: MDHEN, SYDVKM. The V gene lost 8 bases and the J gene lost 0 bases, with 17 bases spanning the gap. The CDR3 runs to 16 residues. CDR3 DNA: TGTGCCAGCGGGTCGGGACACCACCCCTCTGGAAACACCATATATTTT. It is translated as CASGSGHHPSGNTIYF. The complete variable domain, with remaining parts taken from reference TRBV28 and TRBJ1-3, reads DVKVTQSSRYLVKRTGEKVFLECVQDMDHENMFWYRQDPGLGLRLIYFSYDVKMKEKGDIPEGYSVSREKKERFSLILESASTNQTSMYLCASGSGHHPSGNTIYFGEGSWLTVV.

This clone occurred a few times. The chain links TRBV2 to TRBJ2-7, with 9 bases matching TRBD2. This CDR3 has 18 amino acids. The J segment lost 2 bases and the V segment lost 4 bases, leaving 15 bases of the junction unmatched. The germline V gene has CDR1 SNHLY and CDR2 FYNNEI. The CDR3 DNA follows: TGTGCCAGCAGTGCTCATTTTGTGGTAGCGGGAGTGGCCTACGAGCAGTACTTC. Protein product: CASSAHFVVAGVAYEQYF.

The chain has TRBV19 and TRBJ2-7; D possibly corresponds to TRBD1 (6 bases). Trimming removed 5 bases at V and 6 bases at J, with 20 bases between. Germline values: CDR1 LNHDA, CDR2 SQIVND (reference sequence). The CDR3 runs 15 residues. CDR3 coding DNA: TGTGCCAGTAGTGGTTCCGGGACCGCCAGGGGCGAGCAGTACTTC. This sequence encodes CASSGSGTARGEQYF.

This clone was picked up one time. CDR3 region: CAVKGKTGGTGELFF. For the CDR3, the DNA is TGTGCCGTTAAGGGGAAAACAGGGGGGACCGGGGAGCTGTTTTTT. The chain couples TRBV19 to TRBJ2-2; 8 nucleotides align to TRBD1. The CDR3 length is 15 residues. Losses at the gene ends were 11 bases for V and 5 bases for J; bases not matched to a gene: 13. Germline V CDR1 and CDR2: LNHDA, SQIVND (reference sequence).

On this clone: This likely reflects a read error, since a far larger clone is one base away. The genes are TRBV29-1 and TRBJ1-1; possibly TRBD1 for D (6 bases). The V gene lost 7 bases and the J gene lost 6 bases, with 18 bases spanning the gap. The CDR3 consists of 13 residues. From germline, CDR1 is SQVTM and CDR2 ANQGSEA. CDR3 sequence (DNA): TGCAGCGCTTACCGGGACAAGGGTGCTGAAGCTTTCTTT. Its translation: CSAYRDKGAEAFF.

The rearrangement joins TRBV28 to TRBJ1-3; D may be TRBD1 (5 bases). CDR1 and CDR2 (germline): MDHEN, SYDVKM. This CDR3 has 17 amino acids. Between the trimmed V and J ends, which lost 5 bases and 2 bases, there was a span of 19 bases. As DNA, the CDR3 is TGTGCCAGCAGTCATAGACGGTCCGGGACGGCTGGAAACACCATATATTTT. It encodes CASSHRRSGTAGNTIYF.

The chain couples TRBV29-1 to TRBJ2-1; D remains unclear. The V gene's germline CDR1 is SQVTM and CDR2 ANQGSEA. Trimming took off 7 bases at V and 10 bases at J, with 17 bases between the two ends. This CDR3 has 12 residues. This chain's CDR3 is CSARVPNREQFF. CDR3 sequence (DNA): TGCAGCGCCCGGGTCCCGAACCGCGAGCAGTTCTTC.

V usage is TRBV28 and J usage is TRBJ1-6, with a weak D call TRBD1 (6 bases). This CDR3 has 12 amino acids. Trimming removed 8 bases at V and 8 bases at J, with 10 bases between. The germline CDR1 and CDR2 sequences are MDHEN and SYDVKM. The CDR3 nucleotides are TGTGCCAGCTCAGGGGCTGATTCACCCCTCCACTTT. It translates to CASSGADSPLHF.

To note about this clone: In the same sample, other DNA sequences code for this CDR3. The chain links TRBV5-1 to TRBJ2-5; D is unclear. Trimming pared 4 bases from V and 2 bases from J, leaving 12 bases between. The CDR3 loop spans 14 amino acids. The germline CDR1 and CDR2 sequences are SGHRS and YFSETQ. The CDR3 here is CASSPDPAQETQYF. The CDR3 DNA sequence: TGCGCCAGCAGCCCCGATCCAGCACAAGAGACCCAGTACTTC.

The chain carries TRBV5-5 and TRBJ1-1; 7 positions match TRBD1. Germline V gene sequence: CDR1 SGHKS, CDR2 YYEKEE (reference sequence). The CDR3 sequence is 13 residues long. Unmatched junction bases numbered 1, after V lost 0 bases and J lost 5 bases. The CDR3 nucleotides read TGTGCCAGCAGCTTGGAACAGGGGACTGAAGCTTTCTTT. Protein sequence: CASSLEQGTEAFF.

V gene TRBV7-9 combines with J gene TRBJ2-3; 7 bases fit TRBD1. The CDR3 is 16 amino acids. Germline V gene sequence: CDR1 SEHNR, CDR2 FQNEAQ (reference sequence). V lost 5 bases to trimming and J lost 8 bases; unmatched junction nucleotides: 16. The CDR3 bases are TGTGCCAGCAGCCCGCGGACAGGTCGCTCTGGGGTTACGCAGTATTTT. Translated: CASSPRTGRSGVTQYF.

This clone was counted once. The chain uses TRBV4-2 and TRBJ1-2; 7 positions match TRBD1. V was clipped by 0 bases and J by 7 bases; unmatched bases: 14. There are 17 residues in the CDR3. Germline V gene sequence: CDR1 LGHNA, CDR2 YNFKEQ. The CDR3 loop is CASSQDQGQRFFSGYTF. As DNA, the CDR3 is TGTGCCAGCAGCCAAGACCAGGGACAGAGGTTTTTTAGTGGCTACACCTTC.

The rearrangement links TRBV5-4 to TRBJ2-3; 7 nucleotides align to TRBD1. Germline trimming cut 4 bases from V and 2 bases from J; bases unmatched to any gene: 7. Germline V CDR1 and CDR2: SGHNT, YYREEE (reference sequence). This CDR3 contains 15 residues. The CDR3 is CASSQTGDPTDTQYF. Here the CDR3 DNA reads TGTGCCAGCAGCCAAACAGGGGACCCCACAGATACGCAGTATTTT.

V and J are TRBV6-6 and TRBJ2-2, with D unresolved. V dropped 10 bases and J dropped 0 bases, with 12 bases sitting between them. Germline V lookup: CDR1 MNHNY, CDR2 SVGAGI (reference sequence). This CDR3 comprises 14 residues. CDR3 loop: CATRAEPNTGELFF. DNA for the CDR3: TGTGCCACAAGGGCAGAGCCGAACACCGGGGAGCTGTTTTTT.

The chain carries TRBV5-1 and TRBJ1-6; weak D call: TRBD1 (5 bases). There are 16 residues in the CDR3. Germline CDR1 is SGHRS and CDR2 is YFSETQ. Between the trimmed V and J ends, which lost 0 bases and 8 bases, there was a span of 15 bases. The DNA for the CDR3 is TGCGCCAGCAGCTTGGCCCCCGGGACTTCCTATTCACCCCTCCACTTT. Protein sequence: CASSLAPGTSYSPLHF.